The 13 T cell receptor beta chains below were found in one sample sequenced in a study of T cell responses to AZD1222 COVID-19 vaccine. Data came from immunoSEQ multiplex PCR; TCRdb stores just in-frame clones and leaves some out. The sample holds around 99,000 clones, around 90% seen once. The material was peripheral blood, obtained on day 0 of AZD1222 vaccination. All receptors come from an adult in good health.

J is TRBJ1-2 and V is TRBV6-1, with TRBD1 as a possible D gene (5 bases). Looked up from germline, CDR1 is MNHNS and CDR2 is SASEGT. Deletions cut 3 bases from V and 7 bases from J, with 12 bases between. The CDR3 spans 13 residues. The CDR3 nucleotides are TGTGCCAGCAGTGACGGGGGTTGGGCTGGCTACACCTTC. Protein sequence: CASSDGGWAGYTF.

The chain joins TRBV6-2 or TRBV6-3 to TRBJ1-1; TRBD1 agrees at 7 bases. This CDR3 has 14 amino acids. Looked up from germline, CDR1 is MNHEY and CDR2 is SVGEGT. Trimming cost V 2 bases and J 5 bases; bases outside gene matches: 5. CDR3: CASSYLTGSTEAFF. DNA for the CDR3: TGTGCCAGCAGTTACCTGACAGGGTCGACTGAAGCTTTCTTT.

The chain recombines TRBV27 with TRBJ2-3; D unclear. Germline assignment: CDR1 MNHEY and CDR2 SMNVEV (reference sequence). With 2 bases removed from V and 1 base from J, the gap between germline ends came to 16 bases. There are 17 residues in the CDR3. The CDR3 sequence: CASSLRAVAARTDTQYF. Here the CDR3 DNA reads TGTGCCAGCAGTTTAAGGGCGGTGGCAGCCCGCACAGATACGCAGTATTTT.

This chain uses TRBV5-4 with TRBJ1-2; D is unresolved. CDR1 and CDR2 from the germline V gene are SGHNT and YYREEE (reference sequence). The CDR3 spans 13 residues. With 0 bases removed from V and 4 bases from J, the gap between germline ends came to 7 bases. CDR3 nucleotides: TGTGCCAGCAGCTTGGACCGATCCTATGGCTACACCTTC. This sequence encodes CASSLDRSYGYTF.

This clone was seen once. The CDR3 region has the DNA TGTGCCAGCAGTGAGACTAGCGATGAGCAGTTCTTC. Translating it yields CASSETSDEQFF. This chain uses TRBV12-3 or TRBV12-4 with TRBJ2-1, with 8 bases aligning to TRBD2. Unmatched junction bases numbered 2, after V lost 5 bases and J lost 8 bases. The CDR3 loop spans 12 amino acids.

The chain recombines TRBV7-9 with TRBJ1-2; 7 bases agree with TRBD1. CDR1 and CDR2 (germline): SEHNR, FQNEAQ (reference sequence). Trimming took 5 bases from V and 8 from J; bases not matched to a gene: 11. The CDR3 has 14 amino acids. CDR3 in amino acids: CASSAVTGAQGYTF. CDR3 sequence (DNA): TGTGCCAGCAGCGCTGTTACAGGGGCGCAGGGCTACACCTTC.

This sequence joins TRBV15 and TRBJ2-5, with TRBD1 as a possible D gene (5 bases). CDR1 LNHNV and CDR2 YYDKDF come from the germline V gene (reference sequence). V was cut by 3 bases and J by 9 bases, with 11 bases left in between. CDR3 size: 12 residues. The DNA of the CDR3 is TGTGCCACCAGCAGGGACCTCAGGGCCCAGTACTTC. This gives the protein CATSRDLRAQYF.

The chain carries TRBV7-2 and TRBJ2-5; D gene ambiguous. This CDR3 comprises 14 residues. Germline V gives CDR1 SGHTA, CDR2 FQGNSA. Trimming removed 3 bases at V and 5 bases at J, with 13 bases between. In DNA form, the CDR3 reads TGTGCCAGCAGCTTCGAGAAAACCCTTGAGACCCAGTACTTC. It is translated as CASSFEKTLETQYF.

The rearrangement joins TRBV5-1 to TRBJ2-1; 7 bases fit TRBD2. Germline V CDR1 and CDR2: SGHRS, YFSETQ. V dropped 1 base and J dropped 6; count of bases not matched to a gene: 7. The CDR3 is 15 residues long. Here the CDR3 DNA reads TGCGCCAGCAGCTTGTCTGCGGGGGAGGGCAATGAGCAGTTCTTC. This gives the protein CASSLSAGEGNEQFF. Complete variable domain (other parts from reference TRBV5-1 and TRBJ2-1): KAGVTQTPRYLIKTRGQQVTLSCSPISGHRSVSWYQQTPGQGLQFLFEYFSETQRNKGNFPGRFSGRQFSNSRSEMNVSTLELGDSALYLCASSLSAGEGNEQFFGPGTRLTVL.

The V call is TRBV10-3, the J call TRBJ2-3; 8 bases match TRBD2. Germline CDR1 and CDR2: ENHRY and SYGVKD. V was clipped by 8 bases and J by 1 base; unmatched bases: 5. This CDR3 spans 14 amino acids. The CDR3 DNA is TGTGCCATCCGGGGGGGCAGGGGCACAGATACGCAGTATTTT. Encoded protein: CAIRGGRGTDTQYF.

V usage is TRBV7-9 and J usage is TRBJ2-6; unclear D gene. The CDR3 sequence is 16 residues long. V dropped 5 bases and J dropped 0 bases, with 11 bases sitting between them. Germline CDR1 and CDR2: SEHNR and FQNEAQ (reference sequence). The CDR3 DNA sequence: TGTGCCAGCAGCGACGGTAAACGCTCTGGGGCCAACGTCCTGACTTTC. Amino acid sequence: CASSDGKRSGANVLTF. Based on the CDR3 plus reference TRBV7-9 and TRBJ2-6, the full variable domain is DTGVSQNPRHKITKRGQNVTFRCDPISEHNRLYWYRQTLGQGPEFLTYFQNEAQLEKSRLLSDRFSAERPKGSFSTLEIQRTEQGDSAMYLCASSDGKRSGANVLTFGAGSRLTVL.

This chain joins TRBV15 and TRBJ1-1; no reliable D call. With 0 bases removed from V and 5 bases from J, the gap between germline ends came to 13 bases. The CDR3 spans 15 residues. From germline, CDR1 is LNHNV and CDR2 YYDKDF (reference sequence). CDR3 DNA sequence: TGTGCCACCAGCAGAGATTTAAGGGTTGGGACTGAAGCTTTCTTT. This codes for CATSRDLRVGTEAFF.

The V gene is TRBV7-2, the J gene TRBJ1-5, with a possible D match to TRBD1 (5 bases). The CDR3 has 15 amino acids. V lost 1 base to trimming and J lost 5 bases, with 12 bases between them. CDR1 SGHTA and CDR2 FQGNSA come from the germline V gene. CDR3 DNA sequence: TGTGCCAGCAGCTTAGGGTCGACAGCTTATCAGCCCCAGCATTTT. Translating gives CASSLGSTAYQPQHF.